This TCR beta chain was recorded in a study of lymphopenia after photon versus proton radiotherapy. General observations from the study: In patients who died, overall survival fell as post-nadir TCR diversity dropped more. Post-nadir diversity loss with photons came from oligoclonal expansion, particularly CD8+ Temra cells.

This CDR3 has 13 residues. V lost 3 bases and J lost 3, with 9 bases in between. From germline, CDR1 is MNHEY and CDR2 SMNVEV (reference sequence). Clones were read by immunoSEQ multiplex PCR, and TCRdb kept only the in-frame ones, dropping some. The top ten clones hold 2% to 2.5% of a sample with about 70,000 clones, approximately 90% of them seen once. In regard to this clone: What it recognizes is unknown.

The material was peripheral blood, obtained from a patient treated with photon-based radiotherapy. The receptor's source is a woman aged 35 to 49 with cholangiocarcinoma. The rearrangement joins TRBV27 to TRBJ2-7; D is unresolved. CDR3 loop: CASSFTGSYEQYF. The CDR3 coding sequence is TGTGCCAGCAGTTTTACGGGCAGCTACGAGCAGTACTTC.